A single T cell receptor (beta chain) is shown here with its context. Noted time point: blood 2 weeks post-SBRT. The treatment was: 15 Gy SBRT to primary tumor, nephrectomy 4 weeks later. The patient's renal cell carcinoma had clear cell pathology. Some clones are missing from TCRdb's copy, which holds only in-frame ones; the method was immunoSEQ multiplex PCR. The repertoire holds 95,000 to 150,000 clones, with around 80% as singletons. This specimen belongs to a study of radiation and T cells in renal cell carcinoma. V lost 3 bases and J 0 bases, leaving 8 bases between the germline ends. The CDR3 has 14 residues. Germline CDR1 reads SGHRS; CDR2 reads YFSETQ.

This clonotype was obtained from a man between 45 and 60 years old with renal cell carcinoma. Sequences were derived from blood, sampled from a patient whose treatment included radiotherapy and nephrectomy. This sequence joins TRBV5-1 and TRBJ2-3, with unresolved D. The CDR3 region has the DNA TGCGCCAGCAGCTCCTACCTTAGCACAGATACGCAGTATTTT. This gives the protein CASSSYLSTDTQYF.